A single TCR beta chain is shown here with its context. What it recognizes is unknown. The data are from a study of blood T cells in healthy people across ages. Overall study results and limits: Changes seen in expanded clonotypes were possibly confounded by donor CMV status left unknown.

The CDR3 length is 15 residues. Germline CDR1 DFQATT, CDR2 SNEGSKA (reference sequence). With 3 bases removed from V and 0 bases from J, the gap between germline ends came to 9 bases. With a J-beta primer mix and a sample-barcoded 5' primer, a second PCR ran about 6 to 11 cycles. TCRdb analysed the 5' RACE reads with MiXCR anew, one entry per CDR3 protein. The data contain 850,000 to 1,000,000 distinct CDR3 sequences, 45% to 50% of them seen just once; the ten biggest clones take up around an eighth. Isolation recovered at least 6 million PBMCs from every sample. Extraction of total RNA produced a minimum of 5.5 micrograms from each sample.

Sequenced sample: blood. J is TRBJ2-6 and V is TRBV20-1; D not resolved. The receptor was derived from a young man in good health. CDR3 coding DNA: TGCAGTGCTAGGGGTTGGACCTCTGGGGCCAACGTCCTGACTTTC. This gives the protein CSARGWTSGANVLTF.